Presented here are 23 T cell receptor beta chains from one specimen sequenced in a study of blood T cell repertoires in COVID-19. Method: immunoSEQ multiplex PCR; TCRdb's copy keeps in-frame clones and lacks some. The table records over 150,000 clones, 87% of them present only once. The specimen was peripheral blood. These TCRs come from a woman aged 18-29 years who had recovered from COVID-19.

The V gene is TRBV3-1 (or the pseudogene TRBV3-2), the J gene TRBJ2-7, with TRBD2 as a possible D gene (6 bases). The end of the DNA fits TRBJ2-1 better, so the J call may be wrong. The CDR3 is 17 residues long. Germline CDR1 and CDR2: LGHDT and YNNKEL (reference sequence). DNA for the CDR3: TGTGCCAGCAGCCAAGTCTTCGGGGGACCCACCAGCAATGAGCAGTTCTTC. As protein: CASSQVFGGPTSNEQFF.

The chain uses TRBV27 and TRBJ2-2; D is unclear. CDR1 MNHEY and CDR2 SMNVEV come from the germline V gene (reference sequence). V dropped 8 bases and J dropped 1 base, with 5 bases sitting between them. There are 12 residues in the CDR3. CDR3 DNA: TGTGCCAGCGGAGAGAACACCGGGGAGCTGTTTTTT. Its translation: CASGENTGELFF.

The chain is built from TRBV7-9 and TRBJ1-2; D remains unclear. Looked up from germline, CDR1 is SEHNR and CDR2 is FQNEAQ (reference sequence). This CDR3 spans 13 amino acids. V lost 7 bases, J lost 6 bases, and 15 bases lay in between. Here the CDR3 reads CASTQTELDGYTF. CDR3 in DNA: TGTGCCAGCACCCAGACGGAGCTCGATGGCTACACCTTC.

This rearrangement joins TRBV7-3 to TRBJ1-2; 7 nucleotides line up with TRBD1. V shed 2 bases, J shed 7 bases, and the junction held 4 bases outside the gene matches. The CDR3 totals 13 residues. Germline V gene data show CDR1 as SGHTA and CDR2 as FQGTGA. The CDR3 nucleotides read TGTGCCAGCAGCTTAGGGCCAGGGGGTGGCTACACCTTC. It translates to CASSLGPGGGYTF.

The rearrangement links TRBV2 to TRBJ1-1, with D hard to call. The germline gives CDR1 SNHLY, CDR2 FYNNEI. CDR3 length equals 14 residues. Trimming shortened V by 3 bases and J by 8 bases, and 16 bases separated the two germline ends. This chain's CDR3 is CASSEMVTVREAFF. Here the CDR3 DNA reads TGTGCCAGCAGTGAGATGGTTACAGTACGAGAAGCTTTCTTT.

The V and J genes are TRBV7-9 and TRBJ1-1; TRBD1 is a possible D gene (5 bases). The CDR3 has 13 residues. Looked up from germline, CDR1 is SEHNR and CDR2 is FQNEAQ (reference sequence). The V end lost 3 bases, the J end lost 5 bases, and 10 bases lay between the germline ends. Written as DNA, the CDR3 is TGTGCCAGCAGCTTGGAGTCAGGGACTGAAGCTTTCTTT. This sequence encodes CASSLESGTEAFF.

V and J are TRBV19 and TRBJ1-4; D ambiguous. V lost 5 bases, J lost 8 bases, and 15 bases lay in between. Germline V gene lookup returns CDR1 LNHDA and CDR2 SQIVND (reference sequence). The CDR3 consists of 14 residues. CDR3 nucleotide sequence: TGTGCCAGTAGTCCCTCATCCGGGAACGAAAAACTGTTTTTT. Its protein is CASSPSSGNEKLFF.

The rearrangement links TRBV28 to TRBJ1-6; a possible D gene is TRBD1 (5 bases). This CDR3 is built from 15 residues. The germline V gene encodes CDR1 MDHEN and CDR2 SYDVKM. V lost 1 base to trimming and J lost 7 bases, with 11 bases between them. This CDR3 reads CASSLLGQGNSPLHF. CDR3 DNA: TGTGCCAGCAGTTTATTGGGGCAGGGAAATTCACCCCTCCACTTT.

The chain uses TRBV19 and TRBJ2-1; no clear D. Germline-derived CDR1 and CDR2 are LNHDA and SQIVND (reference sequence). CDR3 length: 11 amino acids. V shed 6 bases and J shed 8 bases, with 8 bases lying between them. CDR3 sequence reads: CASRLEYEQFF. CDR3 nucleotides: TGTGCCAGTAGGTTAGAGTATGAGCAGTTCTTC.

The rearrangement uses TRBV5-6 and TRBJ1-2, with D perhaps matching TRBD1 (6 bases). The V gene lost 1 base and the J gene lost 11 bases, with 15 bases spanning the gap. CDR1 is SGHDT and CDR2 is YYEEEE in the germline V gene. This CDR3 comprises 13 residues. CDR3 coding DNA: TGTGCCAGCAGCTTGACGGGGGGGCGCGGATACACCTTC. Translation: CASSLTGGRGYTF.

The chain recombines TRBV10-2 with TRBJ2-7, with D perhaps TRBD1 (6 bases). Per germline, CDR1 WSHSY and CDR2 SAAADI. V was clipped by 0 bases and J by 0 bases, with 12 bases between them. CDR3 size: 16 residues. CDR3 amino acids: CASSESGQRISYEQYF. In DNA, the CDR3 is TGCGCCAGCAGTGAGTCAGGACAGCGAATCTCCTACGAGCAGTACTTC.

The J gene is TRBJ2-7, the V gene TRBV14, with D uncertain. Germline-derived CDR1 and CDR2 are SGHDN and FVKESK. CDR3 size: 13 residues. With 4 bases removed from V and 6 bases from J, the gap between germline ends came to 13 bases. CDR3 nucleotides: TGTGCCAGCAGCCGAGAAATCTTTAGCGAGCAGTACTTC. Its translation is CASSREIFSEQYF.

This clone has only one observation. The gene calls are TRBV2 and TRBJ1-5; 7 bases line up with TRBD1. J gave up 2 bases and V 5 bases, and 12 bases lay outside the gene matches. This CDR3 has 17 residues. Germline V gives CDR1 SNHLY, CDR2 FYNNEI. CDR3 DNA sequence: TGTGCCAGCAGTTCACCATTAGGGGGCTGGGGCAATCAGCCCCAGCATTTT. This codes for CASSSPLGGWGNQPQHF.

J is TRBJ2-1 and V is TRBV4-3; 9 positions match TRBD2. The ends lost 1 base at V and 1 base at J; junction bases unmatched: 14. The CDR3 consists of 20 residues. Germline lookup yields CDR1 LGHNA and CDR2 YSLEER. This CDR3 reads CASSQGETSGNKRSYNEQFF. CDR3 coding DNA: TGCGCCAGCAGCCAAGGTGAGACTAGCGGAAACAAGAGGTCCTACAATGAGCAGTTCTTC.

The chain's CDR3 is CAIGGLEYNEQFF. DNA of the CDR3: TGTGCCATAGGGGGACTAGAGTACAATGAGCAGTTCTTC. The V gene is TRBV10-3, the J gene TRBJ2-1; the match to TRBD2 covers 8 bases. CDR3 size: 13 residues. The germline CDR1 and CDR2 sequences are ENHRY and SYGVKD. After removal of 9 bases from V and 4 bases from J, the junction contained 5 bases not matched to a gene.

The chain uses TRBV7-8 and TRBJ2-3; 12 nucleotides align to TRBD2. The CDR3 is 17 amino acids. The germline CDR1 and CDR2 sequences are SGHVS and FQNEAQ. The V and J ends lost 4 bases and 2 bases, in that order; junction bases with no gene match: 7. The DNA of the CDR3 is TGTGCCAGCAGCTCGCGAGGACTAGCGGGGTACACAGATACGCAGTATTTT. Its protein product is CASSSRGLAGYTDTQYF.

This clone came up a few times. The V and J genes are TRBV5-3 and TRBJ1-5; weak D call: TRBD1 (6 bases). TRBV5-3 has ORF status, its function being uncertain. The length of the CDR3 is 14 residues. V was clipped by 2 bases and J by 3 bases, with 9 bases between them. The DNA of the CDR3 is TGTGCCAGAAGCTTAGGACAGCTCAATCAGCCCCAGCATTTT. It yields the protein CARSLGQLNQPQHF.

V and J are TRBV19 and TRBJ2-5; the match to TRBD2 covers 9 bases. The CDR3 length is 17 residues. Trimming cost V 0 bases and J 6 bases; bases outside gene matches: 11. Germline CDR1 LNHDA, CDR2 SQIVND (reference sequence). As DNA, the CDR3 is TGTGCCAGTAGTATAGACGCGGGAGGGCCAATGTTGAAGACCCAGTACTTC. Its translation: CASSIDAGGPMLKTQYF.

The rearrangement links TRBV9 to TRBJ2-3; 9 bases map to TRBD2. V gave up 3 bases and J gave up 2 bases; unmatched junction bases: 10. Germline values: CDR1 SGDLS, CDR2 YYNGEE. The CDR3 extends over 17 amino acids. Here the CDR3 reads CASSAHFGTSPTDTQYF. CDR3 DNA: TGTGCCAGCAGCGCCCACTTTGGGACTAGCCCCACAGATACGCAGTATTTT.

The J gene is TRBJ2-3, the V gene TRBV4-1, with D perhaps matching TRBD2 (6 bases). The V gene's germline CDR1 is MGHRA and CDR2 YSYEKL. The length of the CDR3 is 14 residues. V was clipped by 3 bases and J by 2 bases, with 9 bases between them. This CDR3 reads CASSQWRDTDTQYF. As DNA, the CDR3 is TGCGCCAGCAGCCAGTGGAGGGACACAGATACGCAGTATTTT.

This chain's CDR3 is CASGTGASDTQYF. The DNA for the CDR3 is TGTGCCAGCGGGACAGGAGCCTCGGATACGCAGTATTTT. The chain joins TRBV6-5 to TRBJ2-3, with 8 bases lining up with TRBD1. The CDR3 is 13 amino acids. CDR1 and CDR2 from the germline V gene are MNHEY and SVGAGI. J gave up 6 bases and V 8 bases, and 7 bases lay outside the gene matches.

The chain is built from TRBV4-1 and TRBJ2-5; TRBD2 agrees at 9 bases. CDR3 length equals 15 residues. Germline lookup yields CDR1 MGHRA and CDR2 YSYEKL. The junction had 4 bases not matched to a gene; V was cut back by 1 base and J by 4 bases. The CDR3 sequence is CASSQGAGGGETQYF. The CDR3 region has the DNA TGCGCCAGCAGCCAAGGAGCGGGAGGAGGAGAGACCCAGTACTTC.

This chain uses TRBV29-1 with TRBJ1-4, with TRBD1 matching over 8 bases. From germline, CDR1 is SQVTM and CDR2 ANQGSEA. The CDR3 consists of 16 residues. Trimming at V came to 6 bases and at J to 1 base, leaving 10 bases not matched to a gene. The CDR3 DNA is TGCAGCGTAGGACAGGGCCCTTGGGGAACTAATGAAAAACTGTTTTTT. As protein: CSVGQGPWGTNEKLFF. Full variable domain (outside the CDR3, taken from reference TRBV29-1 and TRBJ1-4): SAVISQKPSRDICQRGTSLTIQCQVDSQVTMMFWYRQQPGQSLTLIATANQGSEATYESGFVIDKFPISRPNLTFSTLTVSNMSPEDSSIYLCSVGQGPWGTNEKLFFGSGTQLSVL.